This TCR beta chain was sequenced in a study of blood T cell repertoires in COVID-19. Assay used: immunoSEQ multiplex PCR; TCRdb lists only in-frame clones, some missing. The sample consists of about 330,000 clones, approximately 90% of them appearing once. Sequences were obtained from PBMCs or T cells enriched from blood (not recorded which). The sequence came from a woman younger than 30 who had recovered from COVID-19.

The CDR3 loop reads CASSVAPGDDEKLFF. CDR3 DNA sequence: TGTGCCAGCAGCGTAGCTCCAGGGGACGATGAAAAACTGTTTTTT. The V and J genes are TRBV9 and TRBJ1-4, with a possible D match to TRBD1 (6 bases). The V gene lost 0 bases and the J gene lost 6 bases, with 12 bases spanning the gap. Germline V lookup: CDR1 SGDLS, CDR2 YYNGEE. The CDR3 is 15 amino acids.